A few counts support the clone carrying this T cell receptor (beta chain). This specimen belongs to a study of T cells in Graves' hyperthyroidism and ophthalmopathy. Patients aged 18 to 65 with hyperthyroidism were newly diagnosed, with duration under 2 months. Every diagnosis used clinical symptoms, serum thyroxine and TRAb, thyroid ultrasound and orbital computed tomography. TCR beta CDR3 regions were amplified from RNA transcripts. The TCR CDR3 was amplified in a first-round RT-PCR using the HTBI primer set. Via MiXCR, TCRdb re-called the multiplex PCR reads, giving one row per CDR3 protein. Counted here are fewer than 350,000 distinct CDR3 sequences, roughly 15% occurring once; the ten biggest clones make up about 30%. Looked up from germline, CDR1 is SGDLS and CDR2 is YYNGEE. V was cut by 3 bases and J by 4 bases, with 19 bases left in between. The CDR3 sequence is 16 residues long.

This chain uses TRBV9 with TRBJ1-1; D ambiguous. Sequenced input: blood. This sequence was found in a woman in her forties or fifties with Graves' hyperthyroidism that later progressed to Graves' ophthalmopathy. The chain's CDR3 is CASSASRTAWGTEAFF. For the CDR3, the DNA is TGTGCCAGCAGCGCGTCAAGGACGGCCTGGGGCACTGAAGCTTTCTTT. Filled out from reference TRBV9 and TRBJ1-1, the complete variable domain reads DSGVTQTPKHLITATGQRVTLRCSPRSGDLSVYWYQQSLDQGLQFLIQYYNGEERAKGNILERFSAQQFPDLHSELNLSSLELGDSALYFCASSASRTAWGTEAFFGQGTRLTVV.